This T cell receptor (beta chain) was recorded in a study of cytomegalovirus exposure and HLA in healthy donors. Every donor was a healthy person donating bone marrow. The PCR used 60 Vbeta and 13 Jbeta primers. In the original processing: Roughly 10 million shared chains were among about 80 million unique TCR beta chains counted in a later analysis. Clones were read by immunoSEQ multiplex PCR, and TCRdb kept only the in-frame ones, dropping some. The V and J calls and clone size are taken from that table; D and trimming were inferred from the DNA. The sample consists of about 160,000 clones, around four fifths of them appearing once. The CDR3 loop spans 14 amino acids. From germline, CDR1 is MGHRA and CDR2 YSYEKL. Trimming shortened V by 3 bases and J by 10 bases, and 16 bases separated the two germline ends.

The chain employs TRBV4-1 and TRBJ2-1, with D tentatively TRBD2 (6 bases). Material for sequencing was PBMCs. The receptor's source is a man younger than 45 in good health and CMV-seronegative. CDR3 DNA: TGCGCCAGCAGCCAGGGGGAGGACTCAGGGGAGCAGTTCTTC. Translated, it gives CASSQGEDSGEQFF.